Listed below are T cell receptor beta chains from one sample, sequenced in a study of cytomegalovirus exposure and HLA in healthy donors. TCRdb's table, derived via immunoSEQ multiplex PCR, lists solely in-frame clones and lacks some. Of 150,000 to 200,000 clones listed, 70% to 85% are singletons. The material sequenced was PBMCs. The receptors shown here come from a man aged 50-60 years in good health and CMV-seropositive. Each CDR3 is given with its conserved first and last residue. D genes are given only for firm matches. Clone size appears in some rows only: once, few, many, or a class for an expanded clone.

cdr3_nt: TGTGCCAGCAGCGATGGGACTAGCGGGAGCTCCTACAATGAGCAGTTCTTC
cdr3_aa: CASSDGTSGSSYNEQFF
v_call: TRBV9
d_call: TRBD2
j_call: TRBJ2-1
cdr3_length: 17
clone_size: .

cdr3_nt: TGTGCCAGCAGCTTAGGGACTCGGGAGCAGTTCTTC
cdr3_aa: CASSLGTREQFF
v_call: TRBV11-2
d_call: .
j_call: TRBJ2-1
cdr3_length: 12
clone_size: .

cdr3_nt: TGTGCCAGCACCTATGGGGCCCCGGGCACTGAAGCTTTCTTT
cdr3_aa: CASTYGAPGTEAFF
v_call: TRBV6-5
d_call: .
j_call: TRBJ1-1
cdr3_length: 14
clone_size: .

cdr3_nt: TGCAGCGTTGAGGCAGGGATGAACACTGAAGCTTTCTTT
cdr3_aa: CSVEAGMNTEAFF
v_call: TRBV29-1
d_call: .
j_call: TRBJ1-1
cdr3_length: 13
clone_size: .

cdr3_nt: TGTGCCAGTAGTAGTGGGAGATCAAACACCGGGGAGCTGTTTTTT
cdr3_aa: CASSSGRSNTGELFF
v_call: TRBV19
d_call: .
j_call: TRBJ2-2
cdr3_length: 15
clone_size: .

cdr3_nt: TGTGCCAGCAGCTTTGACCCTACGAGGATGGGCTACACCTTC
cdr3_aa: CASSFDPTRMGYTF
v_call: TRBV5-4
d_call: .
j_call: TRBJ1-2
cdr3_length: 14
clone_size: .

cdr3_nt: TGCGCCAGCAGCCAAAGACAGGGGAACACCGGGGAGCTGTTTTTT
cdr3_aa: CASSQRQGNTGELFF
v_call: TRBV4-1
d_call: TRBD1
j_call: TRBJ2-2
cdr3_length: 15
clone_size: .

cdr3_nt: TGTGCCAGCAGCTTGGCCGGCCAGGGGGCGGACGAAAAACTGTTTTTT
cdr3_aa: CASSLAGQGADEKLFF
v_call: TRBV5-6
d_call: TRBD1
j_call: TRBJ1-4
cdr3_length: 16
clone_size: .

cdr3_nt: TGTGCCGTTCGGAACAGGGGCACCTACAATGAGCAGTTCTTC
cdr3_aa: CAVRNRGTYNEQFF
v_call: TRBV28
d_call: TRBD1
j_call: TRBJ2-1
cdr3_length: 14
clone_size: few

cdr3_nt: TGTGCCAGCAGCCAATACACTAGCGGGGGCCGCAATGAGCAGTTCTTC
cdr3_aa: CASSQYTSGGRNEQFF
v_call: TRBV16
d_call: TRBD2
j_call: TRBJ2-1
cdr3_length: 16
clone_size: .